This T cell receptor (beta chain) was identified in a study of T-cell reconstitution after alpha-beta-depleted transplantation in children. The study's findings and limits: Surviving recipient T cells and thymic progenitors underlay high day-60 TCRbeta diversity in some patients. There were reportedly several hundred expanded graft clones from which alpha-beta T cells came about two months after transplant. By one year post-transplant, T-cell counts and diversity largely arose from T cells that were newly produced.

This clonotype was counted between two and nine times. Antigen specificity is unknown. CDR1 and CDR2 (germline): SGHRS, YFSETQ. The CDR3 spans 14 residues. V was pared by 1 base and J by 2 bases, with 9 bases between. A TCRbeta library incorporating unique molecular identifiers was prepared. TCRdb re-called the PCR reads with MiXCR, one entry per CDR3 protein. The table includes 610,000 or so distinct CDR3 sequences, 25% to 30% detected once. This chain joins TRBV5-1 and TRBJ2-5; D uncertain. The input for sequencing was PBMCs, taken before TCRalphabeta/CD19-depleted stem cell transplant. The TCR originated in a boy under two years old with Wiskott-Aldrich syndrome, due to receive a stem cell transplant. CDR3 sequence: CASSLKAIQETQYF. CDR3 coding DNA: TGCGCCAGCAGCTTGAAGGCTATTCAAGAGACCCAGTACTTC.